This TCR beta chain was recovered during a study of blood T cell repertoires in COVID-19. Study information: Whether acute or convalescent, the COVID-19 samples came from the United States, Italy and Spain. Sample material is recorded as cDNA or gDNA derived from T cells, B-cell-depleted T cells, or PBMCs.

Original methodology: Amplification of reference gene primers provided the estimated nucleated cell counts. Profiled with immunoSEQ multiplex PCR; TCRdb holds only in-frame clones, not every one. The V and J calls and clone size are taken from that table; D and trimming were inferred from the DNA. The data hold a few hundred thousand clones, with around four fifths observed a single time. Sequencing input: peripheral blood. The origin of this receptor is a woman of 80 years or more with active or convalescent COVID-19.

Here the CDR3 reads CASSLPTSPVQFF. DNA of the CDR3: TGCGCCAGCAGCCTGCCAACTAGTCCCGTGCAGTTCTTC. This sequence joins TRBV5-1 and TRBJ2-1; D is perhaps TRBD2 (5 bases). The V end lost 4 bases, the J end lost 12 bases, and 17 bases lay between the germline ends. The germline CDR1 and CDR2 sequences are SGHRS and YFSETQ. This CDR3 comprises 13 residues.